The next 21 T cell receptor beta chains were all read from a single sample in a study of response to subunit inactivated influenza vaccine. TCRdb re-called the RT-PCR reads through MiXCR, storing one row per CDR3 protein. This table holds about 830,000 distinct CDR3 sequences, around a sixth found once. The sample in question was PBMCs from blood, obtained 5 to 6 days after vaccination. The receptors here all came from a man over 45 who received an inactivated influenza vaccine.

This clonotype was counted at least ten times. V gene TRBV6-5 combines with J gene TRBJ1-1; weak D call: TRBD1 (6 bases). Trimming left V 0 bases short and J 1 base short, with 9 bases between. This CDR3 has 15 amino acids. Per germline, CDR1 MNHEY and CDR2 SVGAGI. The CDR3 DNA reads TGTGCCAGCAGTTACTCGGGGACAACGAACACTGAAGCTTTCTTT. Amino acids: CASSYSGTTNTEAFF.

This clonotype was counted between two and nine times. This chain connects TRBV12-3 or TRBV12-4 to TRBJ2-2; D call uncertain. V lost 1 base and J 5 bases, leaving 8 bases between the germline ends. This CDR3 spans 14 amino acids. The CDR3 DNA reads as TGTGCCAGCAGTTTAGTGGCGGCGACCGGGGAGCTGTTTTTT. The encoded protein is CASSLVAATGELFF.

The chain uses TRBV4-1 and TRBJ2-1; weak D call: TRBD1 (6 bases). V lost 3 bases, J lost 2 bases, and 11 bases lay in between. The CDR3 contains 15 residues. Germline V gene lookup returns CDR1 MGHRA and CDR2 YSYEKL. Here the CDR3 reads CASSHPTGTYNEQFF. CDR3 in DNA: TGCGCCAGCAGCCACCCGACAGGTACCTACAATGAGCAGTTCTTC.

V and J are TRBV12-3 or TRBV12-4 and TRBJ2-2, with D perhaps TRBD1 (5 bases). V was shortened by 3 bases and J by 3 bases, with 14 bases between the two germline ends. CDR3 length: 16 amino acids. CDR3: CASSFDVRADTGELFF. The CDR3 coding sequence is TGTGCCAGCAGTTTTGATGTCAGGGCCGACACCGGGGAGCTGTTTTTT.

This clonotype was detected a few times. This chain uses TRBV11-2 with TRBJ2-1; 9 nucleotides align to TRBD2. V was clipped by 1 base and J by 7 bases; unmatched bases: 14. This CDR3 is 18 amino acids long. The germline gives CDR1 SGHAT, CDR2 FQNNGV. CDR3 DNA sequence: TGTGCCAGCAGCTTAGGTGTTGGAGGCGGGAGGGCCAGGAATGAGCAGTTCTTC. It specifies CASSLGVGGGRARNEQFF.

This clonotype turned up a few times. This chain joins TRBV5-1 and TRBJ1-1; D gene ambiguous. V was cut by 4 bases and J by 0 bases, with 22 bases left in between. This CDR3 is built from 18 residues. CDR1 is SGHRS and CDR2 is YFSETQ in the germline V gene. CDR3 sequence: CASSRKMVTGLMNTEAFF. The CDR3 coding sequence is TGCGCCAGCAGCCGAAAGATGGTTACGGGTCTCATGAACACTGAAGCTTTCTTT.

V and J are TRBV11-2 and TRBJ2-1, with 9 positions matching TRBD2. The length of the CDR3 is 15 residues. Germline V lookup: CDR1 SGHAT, CDR2 FQNNGV. The V segment lost 1 base and the J segment 8 bases; nucleotides outside the gene matches: 6. CDR3: CASSLGGRARDEQFF. The CDR3 DNA reads as TGTGCCAGCAGCTTAGGCGGGAGGGCCAGAGATGAGCAGTTCTTC.

The chain carries TRBV18 and TRBJ1-5; D is undetermined. V was cut by 2 bases and J by 2 bases, with 10 bases left in between. Germline V gene sequence: CDR1 KGHSH, CDR2 LQKENI. The CDR3 covers 15 residues. The CDR3 DNA sequence: TGTGCCAGCTCACCAACCGGAAGGGGCAATCAGCCCCAGCATTTT. Its protein product is CASSPTGRGNQPQHF. Based on the CDR3 plus reference TRBV18 and TRBJ1-5, the full variable domain is NAGVMQNPRHLVRRRGQEARLRCSPMKGHSHVYWYRQLPEEGLKFMVYLQKENIIDESGMPKERFSAEFPKEGPSILRIQQVVRGDSAAYFCASSPTGRGNQPQHFGDGTRLSIL.

CDR3 residues: CASSLENRRNSPLHF. CDR3 DNA sequence: TGTGCCAGCAGCTTAGAAAACAGGAGGAATTCACCCCTCCACTTT. The chain combines TRBV7-2 with TRBJ1-6; D is perhaps TRBD1 (5 bases). Trimming shortened V by 1 base and J by 7 bases, and 11 bases separated the two germline ends. The CDR3 spans 15 residues. Germline values: CDR1 SGHTA, CDR2 FQGNSA.

This clonotype showed up just a few times. This chain joins TRBV6-2 or TRBV6-3 and TRBJ2-7; 12 nucleotides align to TRBD2. The CDR3 spans 16 residues. V lost 3 bases, J lost 3 bases, and 6 bases stayed unmatched. Germline V gene lookup returns CDR1 MNHEY and CDR2 SVGEGT. CDR3 sequence: CASSYPRTSGNYEQYF. CDR3 nucleotides: TGTGCCAGCAGTTATCCCAGGACTAGCGGGAACTACGAGCAGTACTTC.

V gene TRBV29-1 combines with J gene TRBJ2-3; 7 nucleotides align to TRBD2. The CDR3 spans 16 residues. From germline, CDR1 is SQVTM and CDR2 ANQGSEA. The V gene end was trimmed by 6 bases and the J gene end by 4 bases; junction bases not matched to a gene: 16. This CDR3 reads CSVGGRTRRSPDTQYF. The CDR3 nucleotides read TGCAGCGTGGGGGGGAGGACTAGAAGATCCCCAGATACGCAGTATTTT.

This clonotype has just a few counts. The rearrangement joins TRBV7-8 to TRBJ2-7; TRBD2 matches 7 bases. With V trimmed by 1 base and J by 2 bases, 5 bases remained unmatched. CDR3 size: 15 residues. Germline CDR1 and CDR2: SGHVS and FQNEAQ. CDR3 protein: CASSLGSGLTYEQYF. In nucleotides, the CDR3 is TGTGCCAGCAGCTTAGGTAGCGGGTTGACCTACGAGCAGTACTTC.

In its sample, this clonotype was seen many times. V usage is TRBV15 and J usage is TRBJ2-2; D may be TRBD1 (6 bases). V dropped 8 bases and J dropped 2 bases, with 12 bases sitting between them. This CDR3 spans 14 amino acids. CDR1 is LNHNV, CDR2 YYDKDF, per germline (reference sequence). CDR3 bases: TGTGCCACCCCAGGGGACATAAACACCGGGGAGCTGTTTTTT. Translating gives CATPGDINTGELFF. Based on the CDR3 plus reference TRBV15 and TRBJ2-2, the full variable domain is DAMVIQNPRYQVTQFGKPVTLSCSQTLNHNVMYWYQQKSSQAPKLLFHYYDKDFNNEADTPDNFQSRRPNTSFCFLDIRSPGLGDTAMYLCATPGDINTGELFFGEGSRLTVL.

The chain links TRBV5-1 to TRBJ2-7, with D perhaps matching TRBD1 or TRBD2 (5 bases each). Trimming stripped 6 bases from V and 4 bases from J, with 26 bases between. The CDR3 is 17 residues long. CDR1 and CDR2 (germline): SGHRS, YFSETQ. The CDR3 protein is CASNRGTGSFPSYEQYF. CDR3 sequence (DNA): TGCGCCAGCAACCGGGGCACAGGCTCATTCCCTTCATACGAGCAGTACTTC.

V usage is TRBV20-1 and J usage is TRBJ1-2; D remains unclear. This CDR3 has 11 amino acids. Germline CDR1 and CDR2: DFQATT and SNEGSKA (reference sequence). The CDR3 DNA sequence: TGCAAGCTAAAGACGGACTATGGCTACACCTTC. Translated, it gives CKLKTDYGYTF.

This clonotype appeared a few times. This chain joins TRBV4-1 and TRBJ1-1, with a possible D match to TRBD1 (5 bases). This CDR3 spans 14 amino acids. The germline V and J ends were trimmed by 9 bases and 0 bases, with 14 bases remaining between them. Germline V gene sequence: CDR1 MGHRA, CDR2 YSYEKL. The CDR3 reads CASRQSAMNTEAFF. In DNA form, the CDR3 reads TGCGCCAGTAGACAGAGCGCGATGAACACTGAAGCTTTCTTT.

The chain is built from TRBV11-3 and TRBJ2-7; D is undetermined. V was pared by 3 bases and J by 6 bases, with 15 bases between. This CDR3 is 14 amino acids long. In germline, CDR1 is SGHNT, CDR2 YENEEA. Written as DNA, the CDR3 is TGTGCCAGCAGCTTTAGCTTCGCGTCCGCCGAGCAGTACTTC. Protein: CASSFSFASAEQYF.

This clonotype was seen a handful of times. The chain recombines TRBV7-2 with TRBJ2-1; possible D gene TRBD2, 6 bases. V lost 2 bases to trimming and J lost 9 bases, with 11 bases between them. The V gene's germline CDR1 is SGHTA and CDR2 FQGNSA. This CDR3 is built from 13 residues. The CDR3 nucleotides read TGTGCCAGCAGCTTATTCCAAGCGGGTGAGCAGTTCTTC. This sequence encodes CASSLFQAGEQFF.

This clonotype has just a few counts. The chain uses TRBV7-2 and TRBJ2-2; 7 bases are shared with TRBD2. Trimming cost V 4 bases and J 2 bases; bases outside gene matches: 10. There are 17 residues in the CDR3. Per germline, CDR1 SGHTA and CDR2 FQGNSA. The DNA for the CDR3 is TGTGCCAGCAGCTCACACAGCGGGACGGCAAACACCGGGGAGCTGTTTTTT. This encodes CASSSHSGTANTGELFF.

This clonotype was counted only a few times. This sequence joins TRBV5-1 and TRBJ2-5, with 8 bases matching TRBD1. V gave up 0 bases and J gave up 4 bases; unmatched junction bases: 2. Germline CDR1 is SGHRS and CDR2 is YFSETQ. The CDR3 is 14 amino acids. The CDR3 DNA follows: TGCGCCAGCAGCTTGGCCACAGGGGGAGAGACCCAGTACTTC. This gives the protein CASSLATGGETQYF.

V gene TRBV20-1 combines with J gene TRBJ2-7; D might be TRBD2 (6 bases). V was cut by 3 bases and J by 4 bases, with 13 bases left in between. The CDR3 has 13 residues. Germline CDR1 DFQATT, CDR2 SNEGSKA (reference sequence). DNA for the CDR3: TGCAGTGCTAGGGAGGGAAACCCGTACGAGCAGTACTTC. This sequence encodes CSAREGNPYEQYF.